The sequence of this TCR beta chain was determined in a study of response to subunit inactivated influenza vaccine. TCRdb passed the RT-PCR reads through MiXCR, listing each CDR3 protein once. The sample records around 500,000 distinct CDR3 sequences, 11% being singletons. This CDR3 region has 13 residues. Germline CDR1 and CDR2: DFQATT and SNEGSKA (reference sequence). V gave up 3 bases and J gave up 6 bases, with 14 bases separating them. In this sample, this clonotype turned up many times. What it binds is unknown. The study's findings and limits: Each seasonal influenza vaccination recruits few new T cells, the authors suggested.

The sequencing here drew on PBMCs from blood, taken about 6 weeks after vaccination. The chain links TRBV20-1 to TRBJ1-1; D gene ambiguous. This sequence was found in a man aged 50 to 60 who received an inactivated influenza vaccine. The DNA for the CDR3 is TGCAGTGCTAGGCCCCCGGAGGTTGCTGAAGCTTTCTTT. Translated: CSARPPEVAEAFF.